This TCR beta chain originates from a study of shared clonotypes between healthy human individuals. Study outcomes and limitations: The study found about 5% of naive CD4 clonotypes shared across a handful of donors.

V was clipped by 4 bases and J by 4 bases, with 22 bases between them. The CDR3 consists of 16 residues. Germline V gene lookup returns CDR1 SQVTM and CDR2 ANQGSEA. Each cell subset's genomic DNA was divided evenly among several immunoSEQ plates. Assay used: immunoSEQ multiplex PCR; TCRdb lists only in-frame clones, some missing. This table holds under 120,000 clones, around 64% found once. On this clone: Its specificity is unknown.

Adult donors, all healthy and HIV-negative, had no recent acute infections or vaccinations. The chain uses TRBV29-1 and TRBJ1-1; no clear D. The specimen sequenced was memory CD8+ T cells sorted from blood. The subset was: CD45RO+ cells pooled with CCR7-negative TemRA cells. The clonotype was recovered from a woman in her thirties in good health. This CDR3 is CSVVHPGTRKGTEAFF. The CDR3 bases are TGCAGCGTTGTCCATCCGGGCACGCGTAAGGGCACTGAAGCTTTCTTT.